Given below is one T cell receptor beta chain in context. The antigen is undetermined. Repertoires were generated with immunoSEQ multiplex PCR, while TCRdb's copy carries only in-frame clones and drops some. The sample lists some 97,000 clones; roughly nine tenths were seen once. This record comes from a study of OX40 agonist ivuxolimab in advanced cancers. Study-level background: An agonistic anti-OX40 (CD134) antibody, ivuxolimab, was used to treat the patients. Past anti-PD-1, anti-PD-L1 or anti-CTLA-4 therapy was accepted, and 30% to 50% had received some. Whole-study results and caveats: Dose levels from 0.1 to 3.0 mg/kg saw CD4+ and CD8+ blood T cells expand clonally by week 6.

Sequenced material: CD4+ or CD8+ T cells sorted from blood, taken in a trial of the OX40 agonist ivuxolimab. The source of this sequence is an adult with an advanced solid tumor such as melanoma, head and neck, liver or kidney cancer.

CDR3 loop: CASSTPTSGSSYNEQFF. The CDR3 DNA reads TGTGCCAGCAGCACCCCGACGAGCGGGAGCTCATACAATGAGCAGTTCTTC. V gene TRBV7-9 combines with J gene TRBJ2-1, with TRBD2 matching over 8 bases. Trimming cost V 5 bases and J 4 bases; bases outside gene matches: 13. CDR3 length equals 17 residues. CDR1 and CDR2 (germline): SEHNR, FQNEAQ (reference sequence).